This record looks at one T cell receptor (beta chain) sequence and its context. The antigen is undetermined. This record belongs to a study of beta chain features in type 1 diabetes. cDNA synthesis used the whole RNA isolate, giving expressed TCRB sequences. The table came from immunoSEQ multiplex PCR; TCRdb's copy has only in-frame clones and leaves some out. This sample yields 300,000 to 350,000 clones, of which 9.3% are seen a single time; more than 0.8% belongs to the top ten. Regarding the study as a whole: The similarity of naive, central memory and Treg TCRB repertoires appeared greater among patients than among healthy donors. Whether HLA type influences TCRB rearrangement remained unresolved here. For Type 1 diabetes patients, all four CD4+ subsets carried TCRB CDR3s that were moderately but significantly shorter. When VDJ junctions were examined, type 1 diabetes patients showed fewer insertions and more deletions.

V was cut by 6 bases and J by 4 bases, with 12 bases left in between. This CDR3 comprises 13 residues. Looked up from germline, CDR1 is SNHLY and CDR2 is FYNNEI. This sequence joins TRBV2 and TRBJ1-1; no clear D gene. The clonotype was recovered from a man aged 25 to 45 with type 1 diabetes. Sequencing was performed on central memory CD4+ T cells from blood. CDR3 in DNA: TGTGCCAGCAGACGGCAAGGGTCCACTGAAGCTTTCTTT. It specifies CASRRQGSTEAFF.